These 5 T cell receptor beta chains originate from one sample sequenced in a study of blood T cell repertoires in COVID-19. The assay was immunoSEQ multiplex PCR, and TCRdb's table has in-frame clones only and misses some. The table has over 110,000 clones, around 78% seen once. The sequencing input was peripheral blood. These receptors all come from a woman aged 60-75 years with acute or convalescent COVID-19.

V gene TRBV7-2 combines with J gene TRBJ2-6, with 11 bases lining up with TRBD1. The V and J ends lost 1 base and 2 bases, in that order; junction bases with no gene match: 4. Germline loops: CDR1 SGHTA, CDR2 FQGNSA. The CDR3 consists of 18 residues. The CDR3, as DNA: TGTGCCAGCAGCTTAGTAGGGACAGGGGGTGCTGGGGCCAACGTCCTGACTTTC. Protein product: CASSLVGTGGAGANVLTF.

Only one count was recorded for this clone. The chain joins TRBV30 to TRBJ2-1; D call uncertain. The CDR3 totals 12 residues. The germline gives CDR1 GTSNPN, CDR2 SVGIG (reference sequence). Trimming took 1 base from V and 6 from J, leaving 7 bases between them. CDR3 sequence: CAWSGSPNEQFF. In DNA, the CDR3 is TGTGCCTGGAGTGGGAGTCCCAATGAGCAGTTCTTC.

This clone was observed a handful of times. J is TRBJ1-3 and V is TRBV20-1; no clear D. CDR3 length: 14 amino acids. Germline V gives CDR1 DFQATT, CDR2 SNEGSKA (reference sequence). V lost 3 bases and J 0 bases, leaving 9 bases between the germline ends. The CDR3 spells CSASSRSSGNTIYF. CDR3 in DNA: TGCAGTGCTAGTTCACGGAGCTCTGGAAACACCATATATTTT.

This clone was counted between two and nine times. V gene TRBV12-3 or TRBV12-4 combines with J gene TRBJ2-7, with a weak D call TRBD1 (6 bases). The CDR3 runs to 13 residues. V gave up 2 bases and J gave up 3 bases, with 8 bases separating them. Here the CDR3 reads CASSLQQGYEQYF. In nucleotides, the CDR3 is TGTGCCAGCAGTTTACAACAGGGCTACGAGCAGTACTTC.

This chain uses TRBV28 with TRBJ2-3; D unresolved. The length of the CDR3 is 12 residues. Trimming pared 7 bases from V and 8 bases from J, leaving 13 bases between. Per germline, CDR1 MDHEN and CDR2 SYDVKM. The CDR3 region is CASTKATGTQYF. The CDR3 DNA reads as TGTGCCAGCACCAAGGCCACGGGTACGCAGTATTTT.